The next 29 T cell receptor beta chains were all read from a single sample in a study of blood T cells in healthy people across ages. Primed by a sample-barcoded 5' primer and a J-beta primer mix, a second PCR proceeded for 7 to 11 cycles. A single record per CDR3 protein comes from TCRdb applying MiXCR to the 5' RACE reads. The sample yields roughly 650,000 distinct CDR3 sequences, about a third seen once. What was sequenced was blood. These receptors came from a woman of 80 years or more in good health.

V and J are TRBV10-3 and TRBJ1-5; D unresolved. V shed 6 bases and J shed 5 bases, with 14 bases lying between them. This CDR3 is built from 14 residues. Germline lookup yields CDR1 ENHRY and CDR2 SYGVKD. CDR3 nucleotides: TGTGCCATCAGCAATAACCGGGCCTATCAGCCCCAGCATTTT. Protein sequence: CAISNNRAYQPQHF.

This chain connects TRBV4-1 to TRBJ1-2; no definite D call. The CDR3 has 17 residues. V gave up 4 bases and J gave up 8 bases, with 26 bases separating them. Germline V gene data show CDR1 as MGHRA and CDR2 as YSYEKL. CDR3 loop: CASSPSGQSSHLSGYTF. Written as DNA, the CDR3 is TGCGCCAGCAGCCCATCCGGGCAGTCCTCCCATCTATCGGGCTACACCTTC.

Notes on this clonotype: Relative to the germline gene, one junction end is altered; a read error may explain this. This sequence joins TRBV20-1 and TRBJ1-6; a possible D gene is TRBD1 (6 bases). Germline V lookup: CDR1 DFQATT, CDR2 SNEGSKA (reference sequence). The CDR3 is 16 residues long. CDR3 in DNA: TGCAGTGTTAGAGTGGGAGGGGGTCCCAGTAATTCACCCCTCCACTTT. Translation gives CSVRVGGGPSNSPLHF.

In the case of this clonotype: Since a much larger clone is just one base distant, this may be a read error. CDR3 DNA sequence: TGTGCCAGCAGCTCCGACGGGACTAGCGCCAAGACCCAGTTCTTC. As protein: CASSSDGTSAKTQFF. The chain joins TRBV7-3 to TRBJ2-1; TRBD2 agrees at 10 bases. This CDR3 has 15 amino acids. Germline CDR1 reads SGHTA; CDR2 reads FQGTGA. The trim removed 4 bases at V and 13 bases at J, leaving 13 bases unmatched.

This clonotype was recorded many times. The chain links TRBV5-6 to TRBJ1-2; the D is unclear. Germline loops: CDR1 SGHDT, CDR2 YYEEEE. The CDR3 is 13 residues long. V gave up 4 bases and J gave up 3 bases, with 10 bases separating them. CDR3 loop: CASSERGDYGYTF. CDR3 coding DNA: TGTGCCAGCAGCGAACGGGGAGACTATGGCTACACCTTC.

Many counts were recorded for this clonotype. An end of the junction differs from the germline gene, which may be a read error. The chain employs TRBV7-2 and TRBJ1-2; tentatively, D is TRBD1 (6 bases). The CDR3 has 14 amino acids. The germline CDR1 and CDR2 sequences are SGHTA and FQGNSA. CDR3 bases: TGTGCCAGCAGTTTAGGGGGGGCGTACTATGGCTACACCTTC. Translating gives CASSLGGAYYGYTF.

This chain uses TRBV10-3 with TRBJ1-2; 8 nucleotides align to TRBD1. CDR1 and CDR2 (germline): ENHRY, SYGVKD. The CDR3 totals 15 residues. Unmatched junction bases numbered 10, after V lost 2 bases and J lost 8 bases. The CDR3 DNA reads as TGTGCCATCAGTGAGATACAGGGGGGTCGCGACGGCTACACCTTC. Residues: CAISEIQGGRDGYTF.

The chain couples TRBV20-1 to TRBJ1-4; 7 nucleotides match TRBD1. This CDR3 has 18 amino acids. Looked up from germline, CDR1 is DFQATT and CDR2 is SNEGSKA (reference sequence). V was pared by 0 bases and J by 5 bases, with 15 bases of the junction left unmatched. The CDR3: CSARDPRFLGQENEKLFF. Here the CDR3 DNA reads TGCAGTGCTAGAGATCCAAGGTTTTTAGGACAGGAGAATGAAAAACTGTTTTTT.

This clonotype was seen ten or more times. V usage is TRBV27 and J usage is TRBJ1-2; the match to TRBD1 covers 7 bases. CDR1 MNHEY and CDR2 SMNVEV come from the germline V gene (reference sequence). Trimming took 6 bases from V and 6 from J; bases not matched to a gene: 10. CDR3 length: 14 residues. Here the CDR3 reads CASSFSGQRDGYTF. CDR3 in DNA: TGTGCCAGCAGCTTTTCGGGACAGAGGGATGGCTACACCTTC.

The J gene is TRBJ2-1, the V gene TRBV24-1; 7 nucleotides align to TRBD2. Germline lookup yields CDR1 KGHDR and CDR2 SFDVKD. The CDR3 consists of 13 residues. The V gene end was trimmed by 9 bases and the J gene end by 9 bases; junction bases not matched to a gene: 10. The CDR3 loop reads CATAGLRGGEQFF. The CDR3 DNA sequence: TGTGCCACCGCGGGACTCCGCGGGGGTGAGCAGTTCTTC.

This clonotype came up many times. The DNA for the CDR3 is TGTGCCAGCAGTTTCGACCCGGGACAGTCCTACAATGAGCAGTTCTTC. Translation gives CASSFDPGQSYNEQFF. The chain employs TRBV28 and TRBJ2-1; TRBD1 agrees at 7 bases. Germline lookup yields CDR1 MDHEN and CDR2 SYDVKM. This CDR3 region has 16 residues. The J segment lost 1 base and the V segment lost 3 bases, leaving 6 bases of the junction unmatched. Together with reference TRBV28 and TRBJ2-1, the CDR3 gives the full variable domain: DVKVTQSSRYLVKRTGEKVFLECVQDMDHENMFWYRQDPGLGLRLIYFSYDVKMKEKGDIPEGYSVSREKKERFSLILESASTNQTSMYLCASSFDPGQSYNEQFFGPGTRLTVL.

This clonotype has more than one count but fewer than ten. This could be a read error, since a much larger clone is one nucleotide away. The chain couples TRBV20-1 to TRBJ2-5; the D is unclear. Germline lookup yields CDR1 DFQATT and CDR2 SNEGSKA (reference sequence). Trimming took 6 bases from V and 5 from J, leaving 16 bases between them. The CDR3 has 13 residues. CDR3 residues: CSAKMHVLETQYF. The DNA for the CDR3 is TGCAGTGCCAAAATGCATGTTTTGGAGACCCAGTACTTC.

V and J are TRBV7-6 and TRBJ2-1; TRBD1 or TRBD2 may be the D gene (5 bases each). Germline V lookup: CDR1 SGHVS, CDR2 FNYEAQ. Trimming pared 3 bases from V and 0 bases from J, leaving 18 bases between. There are 18 residues in the CDR3. In DNA form, the CDR3 reads TGTGCCAGCAGCTTTCCCCTTTCCGGGGCTAGCTCCTACAATGAGCAGTTCTTC. Amino acids: CASSFPLSGASSYNEQFF.

The rearrangement links TRBV5-6 to TRBJ2-4; D unresolved. This CDR3 spans 16 amino acids. V lost 0 bases, J lost 0 bases, and 10 bases lay in between. CDR1 and CDR2 from the germline V gene are SGHDT and YYEEEE. CDR3 in DNA: TGTGCCAGCAGCTTGGCCACCCGGAAAGCCAAAAACATTCAGTACTTC. It specifies CASSLATRKAKNIQYF.

This clonotype was seen ten or more times. V is TRBV29-1 and J is TRBJ1-5, with D possibly TRBD1 on 5 matching bases. V dropped 4 bases and J dropped 3 bases, with 13 bases sitting between them. The CDR3 extends over 14 amino acids. The germline V gene has CDR1 SQVTM and CDR2 ANQGSEA. The CDR3 sequence: CSVGVGGSNQPQHF. As DNA, the CDR3 is TGCAGCGTTGGCGTCGGGGGTTCCAATCAGCCCCAGCATTTT.

The chain recombines TRBV30 with TRBJ1-1; D gene ambiguous. Germline assignment: CDR1 GTSNPN and CDR2 SVGIG (reference sequence). The length of the CDR3 is 13 residues. Deletions cut 5 bases from V and 0 bases from J, with 10 bases between. As DNA, the CDR3 is TGTGCCTGGGCGGTTCTGTTGAACACTGAAGCTTTCTTT. Amino acid sequence: CAWAVLLNTEAFF. The full variable domain, rest sourced from reference TRBV30 and TRBJ1-1, is SQTIHQWPATLVQPVGSPLSLECTVEGTSNPNLYWYRQAAGRGLQLLFYSVGIGQISSEVPQNLSASRPQDRQFILSSKKLLLSDSGFYLCAWAVLLNTEAFFGQGTRLTVV.

In regard to this clonotype: A much bigger clone sits one base away, suggesting this may be a read error. This chain connects TRBV20-1 to TRBJ1-5; D remains ambiguous. This CDR3 has 15 amino acids. Trimming stripped 0 bases from V and 3 bases from J, with 12 bases between. Germline CDR1 DFQATT, CDR2 SNEGSKA (reference sequence). CDR3: CSAREFLDNNQPQHF. The CDR3 DNA reads as TGCAGTGCTAGAGAGTTCCTCGATAACAATCAGCCCCAGCATTTT.

This clonotype has at least ten counts. The CDR3, as DNA: TGTGCCAGCAGGGGAGTCGATAGGACAGCCCAAAAGATCTCTGGGGCCAACGTCCTGACTTTC. Protein product: CASRGVDRTAQKISGANVLTF. This chain links TRBV6-1 with TRBJ2-6; D possibly corresponds to TRBD1 (6 bases). The CDR3 runs to 21 residues. Trimming took off 6 bases at V and 0 bases at J, with 27 bases between the two ends. Germline CDR1 reads MNHNS; CDR2 reads SASEGT.

As concerns this clonotype: A much larger clone differs by one base, so this may be a read error. V and J are TRBV6-1 and TRBJ2-1; tentative D call: TRBD2 (6 bases). There are 15 residues in the CDR3. CDR1 MNHNS and CDR2 SASEGT come from the germline V gene. V lost 6 bases and J 6 bases, leaving 18 bases between the germline ends. The CDR3: CASRRLGEYSNEQFF. The DNA of the CDR3 is TGTGCCAGCAGGAGACTAGGAGAATATAGCAATGAGCAGTTCTTC.

The chain uses TRBV4-2 and TRBJ1-1; possible D gene TRBD1, 6 bases. V lost 6 bases and J lost 4, with 15 bases in between. Looked up from germline, CDR1 is LGHNA and CDR2 is YNFKEQ. The CDR3 runs 14 residues. The CDR3 loop is CASSRDTMSTEAFF. The DNA of the CDR3 is TGTGCCAGCAGTCGGGACACAATGAGCACTGAAGCTTTCTTT.

This clonotype showed up just once. Given a much more abundant clone one base away, this may be a read error. The rearrangement links TRBV9 to TRBJ1-2, with TRBD1 as a possible D gene (6 bases). This CDR3 is 15 amino acids long. Germline CDR1 SGDLS, CDR2 YYNGEE. V lost 0 bases to trimming and J lost 2 bases, with 11 bases between them. This CDR3 is CASSVDGGRNYGYTF. The CDR3 coding sequence is TGTGCCAGCAGCGTAGATGGGGGGCGGAACTATGGCTACACCTTC.

Note on this clonotype: This sequence may be a read error, since a much larger clone differs from it by one base. The chain combines TRBV4-2 with TRBJ2-7; D is possibly TRBD1 (5 bases). The end of the DNA is better explained by TRBJ2-5, so the J call may be wrong. Germline loops: CDR1 LGHNA, CDR2 YNFKEQ. This CDR3 region has 15 residues. CDR3 nucleotides: TGTGCCAGCAGCCAAGGGGCAGGGTCCGGAGAGACCCAGTACTTC. Translation gives CASSQGAGSGETQYF.

This clonotype was detected ten times or more. The chain carries TRBV30 and TRBJ2-1; 10 bases align to TRBD2. The CDR3 totals 15 residues. The V gene end was trimmed by 0 bases and the J gene end by 8 bases; junction bases not matched to a gene: 7. The germline V gene has CDR1 GTSNPN and CDR2 SVGIG (reference sequence). In nucleotides, the CDR3 is TGTGCCTGGAGTGTCCCAGCGGGGGGGCGCGATGAGCAGTTCTTC. Translation gives CAWSVPAGGRDEQFF.

The table lists this clonotype with many counts. This sequence joins TRBV7-6 and TRBJ2-3, with TRBD2 matching 7 bases. The V segment lost 2 bases and the J segment 2 bases; nucleotides outside the gene matches: 7. This CDR3 spans 16 amino acids. Germline CDR1 SGHVS, CDR2 FNYEAQ. This chain's CDR3 is CASSLLASGATDTQYF. The CDR3 DNA is TGTGCCAGCAGCTTACTTGCTAGCGGCGCCACAGATACGCAGTATTTT.

The V and J genes are TRBV5-1 and TRBJ2-5; tentatively, D is TRBD2 (6 bases). V lost 5 bases, J lost 2 bases, and 19 bases lay in between. The germline V gene encodes CDR1 SGHRS and CDR2 YFSETQ. The CDR3 covers 16 residues. In DNA form, the CDR3 reads TGCGCCAGCAGTTCAAGCCAGGGACTGCCTCAAGAGACCCAGTACTTC. Its translation: CASSSSQGLPQETQYF.

This clonotype has just a few counts. With a much larger clone just one base away, this may be a read error. The chain links TRBV6-6 to TRBJ2-4; D not certain. The CDR3 totals 12 residues. CDR1 MNHNY and CDR2 SVGAGI come from the germline V gene (reference sequence). The CDR3 DNA reads TGTGCCAACAGTCTACTCAAAAACATTCAGTACTTC. This encodes CANSLLKNIQYF.

This clonotype was observed many times. The rearrangement uses TRBV5-1 and TRBJ1-2, with 7 nucleotides matching TRBD1. The CDR3 length is 14 residues. The germline V gene has CDR1 SGHRS and CDR2 YFSETQ. Trimming removed 0 bases from V and 6 bases from J; junction bases left unmatched: 5. The CDR3 protein is CASSLEGAQNGYTF. The CDR3 bases are TGCGCCAGCAGCTTGGAGGGGGCGCAGAATGGCTACACCTTC.

CDR3 in amino acids: CAWSVTYNSPLHF. The CDR3 bases are TGTGCCTGGAGTGTCACTTATAATTCACCCCTCCACTTT. The chain links TRBV30 to TRBJ1-6; the D is unclear. Germline V gene data show CDR1 as GTSNPN and CDR2 as SVGIG (reference sequence). This CDR3 is 13 amino acids long. V lost 0 bases and J 4 bases, leaving 4 bases between the germline ends.

Ten or more counts support this clonotype. The J gene is TRBJ2-3, the V gene TRBV9; 7 bases align to TRBD2. V shed 0 bases, J shed 6 bases, and the junction held 10 bases outside the gene matches. The CDR3 runs 16 residues. Germline-derived CDR1 and CDR2 are SGDLS and YYNGEE. CDR3 protein: CASSVGGGRDGDTQYF. In nucleotides, the CDR3 is TGTGCCAGCAGCGTAGGGGGGGGACGCGATGGGGATACGCAGTATTTT.